This is a list of T cell receptor beta chains from one sample in a study of T cells in Graves' hyperthyroidism and ophthalmopathy. TCRdb ran MiXCR on the multiplex PCR reads and lists one entry per CDR3 protein. This table holds about 560,000 distinct CDR3 sequences, approximately 15% found once. The specimen sequenced was blood. Every receptor here comes from a woman aged 18 to 35 with Graves' hyperthyroidism. Each CDR3 is given with its conserved first and last residue. The D gene is left open where the match is weak. Size is stated for part of the rows, as once, few or many counts, or as a class when the clone is expanded.

j_call: TRBJ2-5; d_call: TRBD2; v_call: TRBV20-1; clone_size: many; cdr3_aa: CSARDLLAGETQYF; cdr3_nt: TGCAGTGCTAGAGATTTACTAGCGGGAGAGACCCAGTACTTC
j_call: TRBJ1-5; d_call: NA; v_call: TRBV7-2; clone_size: few; cdr3_aa: CASSYQGDQPQHF; cdr3_nt: TGTGCCAGCAGCTATCAAGGGGATCAGCCCCAGCATTTT
j_call: TRBJ2-1; d_call: TRBD2; v_call: TRBV5-1; clone_size: few; cdr3_aa: CASTLTRGDNEQFF; cdr3_nt: TGCGCCAGCACCCTAACCCGGGGGGACAATGAGCAGTTCTTC
j_call: TRBJ2-2; d_call: TRBD2; v_call: TRBV14; clone_size: NA; cdr3_aa: CASSQVISGNANTGELFF; cdr3_nt: TGTGCCAGCAGCCAAGTTATTAGCGGGAACGCGAACACCGGGGAGCTGTTTTTT
j_call: TRBJ1-5; d_call: TRBD1; v_call: TRBV2; clone_size: many; cdr3_aa: CASKRTPGQGAGQPQHF; cdr3_nt: TGTGCCAGCAAGAGAACTCCGGGACAGGGGGCTGGACAGCCCCAGCATTTT
j_call: TRBJ2-3; d_call: NA; v_call: TRBV5-1; clone_size: few; cdr3_aa: CASSLALRRRSTDTQYF; cdr3_nt: TGCGCCAGCAGCTTGGCTCTGCGGAGGCGGAGCACAGATACGCAGTATTTT
j_call: TRBJ2-1; d_call: NA; v_call: TRBV14; clone_size: NA; cdr3_aa: CASSQRGSRVFNEQFF; cdr3_nt: TGTGCCAGCAGCCAACGGGGCTCTAGGGTATTCAATGAGCAGTTCTTC
j_call: TRBJ2-7; d_call: NA; v_call: TRBV6-2/TRBV6-3; clone_size: NA; cdr3_aa: CASSYSWRGSKYEQYF; cdr3_nt: TGTGCCAGCAGTTACTCGTGGAGGGGGTCGAAGTACGAGCAGTACTTC
j_call: TRBJ2-5; d_call: TRBD1; v_call: TRBV4-1; clone_size: few; cdr3_aa: CASSQDVQGARETQYF; cdr3_nt: TGCGCCAGCAGCCAAGATGTTCAGGGGGCACGGGAGACCCAGTACTTC
j_call: TRBJ2-7; d_call: TRBD1; v_call: TRBV4-2; clone_size: many; cdr3_aa: CASSQLGQGASYEQYF; cdr3_nt: TGTGCCAGCAGCCAGCTAGGACAGGGGGCTTCCTACGAGCAGTACTTC
j_call: TRBJ2-3; d_call: NA; v_call: TRBV2; clone_size: many; cdr3_aa: CASRRLELGDTQYF; cdr3_nt: TGTGCCAGCAGGCGACTGGAGTTGGGGGATACGCAGTATTTT
j_call: TRBJ2-3; d_call: TRBD1; v_call: TRBV12-3/TRBV12-4; clone_size: many; cdr3_aa: CASLRGTGFADTQYF; cdr3_nt: TGTGCCAGTCTCCGCGGGACAGGGTTCGCAGATACGCAGTATTTT
j_call: TRBJ2-3; d_call: NA; v_call: TRBV27; clone_size: many; cdr3_aa: CASSLSQIYTDTQYF; cdr3_nt: TGTGCCAGCAGTTTATCACAGATCTACACAGATACGCAGTATTTT
j_call: TRBJ2-1; d_call: NA; v_call: TRBV6-2/TRBV6-3; clone_size: many; cdr3_aa: CASSYGGPYNEQFF; cdr3_nt: TGTGCCAGCAGTTACGGTGGCCCCTACAATGAGCAGTTCTTC
j_call: TRBJ2-1; d_call: TRBD2; v_call: TRBV6-2/TRBV6-3; clone_size: once; cdr3_aa: CASSYRAGGLTYDEQFF; cdr3_nt: TGTGCCAGCAGTTACCGTGCGGGGGGGCTAACCTACGATGAGCAGTTCTTC
j_call: TRBJ2-1; d_call: TRBD2; v_call: TRBV7-2; clone_size: NA; cdr3_aa: CAGSLDIGTSGRSQFF; cdr3_nt: TGTGCCGGCAGCTTAGACATCGGGACTAGCGGGAGGTCACAGTTCTTC
j_call: TRBJ2-4; d_call: NA; v_call: TRBV4-3; clone_size: few; cdr3_aa: CASSPSRGNIQYF; cdr3_nt: TGCGCCAGCAGCCCGTCCAGGGGAAACATTCAGTACTTC
j_call: TRBJ2-1; d_call: NA; v_call: TRBV7-2; clone_size: NA; cdr3_aa: CASSSSGVGDNEQFF; cdr3_nt: TGTGCCAGCAGCTCCTCAGGGGTCGGGGACAATGAGCAGTTCTTC
j_call: TRBJ2-5; d_call: NA; v_call: TRBV4-3; clone_size: NA; cdr3_aa: CASSQESEETQYF; cdr3_nt: TGCGCCAGCAGCCAAGAGAGCGAAGAGACCCAGTACTTC
j_call: TRBJ2-7; d_call: TRBD2; v_call: TRBV5-1; clone_size: few; cdr3_aa: CASSLGTSGRAYPYEQYF; cdr3_nt: TGCGCCAGCAGCTTGGGGACTAGCGGGAGGGCTTACCCCTACGAGCAGTACTTC
j_call: TRBJ2-2; d_call: TRBD2; v_call: TRBV7-9; clone_size: NA; cdr3_aa: CASRENRKRGGAEELFF; cdr3_nt: TGTGCCAGCAGAGAGAACAGGAAGCGGGGGGGCGCCGAGGAGCTGTTTTTT
j_call: TRBJ2-7; d_call: TRBD2; v_call: TRBV14; clone_size: many; cdr3_aa: CASSRQRGYEQYF; cdr3_nt: TGTGCCAGCAGCCGGCAGCGGGGGTACGAGCAGTACTTC
j_call: TRBJ2-1; d_call: NA; v_call: TRBV20-1; clone_size: many; cdr3_aa: CSARVGGALYNEQFF; cdr3_nt: TGCAGTGCTAGAGTAGGGGGAGCCCTCTACAATGAGCAGTTCTTC
j_call: TRBJ2-5; d_call: NA; v_call: TRBV20-1; clone_size: NA; cdr3_aa: CSARPFRTATQETQYF; cdr3_nt: TGCAGTGCTAGACCCTTTAGGACAGCCACCCAAGAGACCCAGTACTTC
j_call: TRBJ1-5; d_call: TRBD1; v_call: TRBV6-1; clone_size: few; cdr3_aa: CASSYDRAGIQPQHF; cdr3_nt: TGTGCCAGCAGTTATGACAGGGCGGGTATTCAGCCCCAGCATTTT
j_call: TRBJ2-3; d_call: TRBD2; v_call: TRBV7-2; clone_size: many; cdr3_aa: CASSLRSGGQGDTQYF; cdr3_nt: TGTGCCAGCAGCTTAAGGTCGGGGGGGCAGGGAGATACGCAGTATTTT
j_call: TRBJ2-1; d_call: TRBD2; v_call: TRBV24-1; clone_size: many; cdr3_aa: CATGGSWSYNEQFF; cdr3_nt: TGTGCCACCGGCGGGAGTTGGTCCTACAATGAGCAGTTCTTC
j_call: TRBJ2-1; d_call: TRBD2; v_call: TRBV2; clone_size: few; cdr3_aa: CASRPRLAQNNEQFF; cdr3_nt: TGTGCCAGCAGGCCCCGACTAGCGCAAAACAATGAGCAGTTCTTC
j_call: TRBJ2-1; d_call: TRBD2; v_call: TRBV6-1; clone_size: many; cdr3_aa: CASRHTGTSGNEQFF; cdr3_nt: TGTGCCAGCAGACACACTGGGACTAGCGGCAACGAGCAGTTCTTC
j_call: TRBJ2-3; d_call: NA; v_call: TRBV6-1; clone_size: many; cdr3_aa: CASRSLGGPTDTQYF; cdr3_nt: TGTGCCAGCAGATCACTCGGTGGACCCACAGATACGCAGTATTTT
j_call: TRBJ1-2; d_call: NA; v_call: TRBV5-6; clone_size: few; cdr3_aa: CASSLGQGHNYGYTF; cdr3_nt: TGTGCCAGCAGCTTGGGCCAGGGCCATAACTATGGCTACACCTTC
j_call: TRBJ1-3; d_call: NA; v_call: TRBV6-1; clone_size: NA; cdr3_aa: CASSFTEHLSGNTIYF; cdr3_nt: TGTGCCAGCAGTTTCACCGAACACCTCTCTGGAAACACCATATATTTT
j_call: TRBJ1-2; d_call: TRBD1; v_call: TRBV20-1; clone_size: many; cdr3_aa: CSAYDRGRSNYGYTF; cdr3_nt: TGCAGTGCTTATGACAGGGGGAGGTCGAACTATGGCTACACCTTC
j_call: TRBJ2-7; d_call: NA; v_call: TRBV29-1; clone_size: many; cdr3_aa: CSVEERNEQYF; cdr3_nt: TGCAGCGTTGAAGAACGGAACGAGCAGTACTTC
j_call: TRBJ2-3; d_call: NA; v_call: TRBV12-3/TRBV12-4; clone_size: few; cdr3_aa: CASSLYRDTDTQYF; cdr3_nt: TGTGCCAGCAGCCTTTACCGGGACACAGATACGCAGTATTTT
j_call: TRBJ1-4; d_call: TRBD1; v_call: TRBV5-5; clone_size: few; cdr3_aa: CASSYRQGTLDEKLFF; cdr3_nt: TGTGCCAGCAGCTATAGACAGGGGACTTTAGATGAAAAACTGTTTTTT
j_call: TRBJ2-7; d_call: NA; v_call: TRBV7-2; clone_size: few; cdr3_aa: CASSPSQGSAYEQYF; cdr3_nt: TGTGCCAGTAGTCCCTCGCAGGGGTCGGCCTACGAGCAGTACTTC
j_call: TRBJ2-7; d_call: NA; v_call: TRBV6-4; clone_size: NA; cdr3_aa: CASSDSMRGQSRANEQYF; cdr3_nt: TGTGCCAGCAGTGACTCGATGAGGGGCCAGTCCAGGGCCAATGAGCAGTACTTC
j_call: TRBJ1-2; d_call: NA; v_call: TRBV19; clone_size: NA; cdr3_aa: CASSILQGFNGYTF; cdr3_nt: TGTGCCAGTAGTATTCTCCAGGGTTTCAATGGCTACACCTTC
j_call: TRBJ2-1; d_call: NA; v_call: TRBV20-1; clone_size: NA; cdr3_aa: CAFPQDNEQFF; cdr3_nt: TGCGCGTTCCCCCAAGACAATGAGCAGTTCTTC
j_call: TRBJ2-1; d_call: NA; v_call: TRBV28; clone_size: many; cdr3_aa: CASSSFLGNEQFF; cdr3_nt: TGTGCCAGCAGTTCTTTCTTGGGCAATGAGCAGTTCTTC